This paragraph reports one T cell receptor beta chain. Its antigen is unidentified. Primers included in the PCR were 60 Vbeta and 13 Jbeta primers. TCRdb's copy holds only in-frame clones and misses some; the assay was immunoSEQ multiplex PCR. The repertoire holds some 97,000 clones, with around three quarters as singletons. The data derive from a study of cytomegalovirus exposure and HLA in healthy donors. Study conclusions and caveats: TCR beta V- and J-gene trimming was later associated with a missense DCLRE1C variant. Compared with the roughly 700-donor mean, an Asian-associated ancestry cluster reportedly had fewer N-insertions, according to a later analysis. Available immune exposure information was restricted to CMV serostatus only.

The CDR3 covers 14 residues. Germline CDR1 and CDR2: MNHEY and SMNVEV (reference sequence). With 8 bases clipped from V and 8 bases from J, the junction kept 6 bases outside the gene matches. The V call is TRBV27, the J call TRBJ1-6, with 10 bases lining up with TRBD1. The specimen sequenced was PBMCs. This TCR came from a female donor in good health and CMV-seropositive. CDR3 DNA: TGTGCCAGCTCGCGGGACAGGGGTTATTCACCCCTCCACTTT. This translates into CASSRDRGYSPLHF.